Below, 2 T cell receptor beta chains from the same sample are listed, as sequenced in a study of T cell repertoires in aging, cancer and after chemotherapy. Peripheral blood genomic DNA, not sorted cells or RNA, was the template. TRB rearrangements spanning V, D and J were amplified using mixed TRB-A/B primers. TCRdb independently ran MiXCR on the multiplex PCR reads; one entry per CDR3 protein. Among thousands of distinct CDR3 sequences listed, approximately 33% were seen once. Sequencing input: blood. The receptor set was obtained from a human donor in good health.

For this clonotype: Just one base apart from a much larger clone, this may be a read error. The chain links TRBV15 to TRBJ2-2; D assignment may be TRBD1 or TRBD2 (5 bases each). The germline V gene encodes CDR1 LNHNV and CDR2 YYDKDF (reference sequence). CDR3 length equals 14 residues. The CDR3 DNA reads TGTGCCACCAGGAGAGTGGGGGACACCGGGGAGCTGTTTTTT. The encoded protein is CATRRVGDTGELFF.

The chain combines TRBV5-1 with TRBJ1-5, with D unclear. The germline V gene has CDR1 SGHRS and CDR2 YFSETQ. This CDR3 has 13 residues. V lost 0 bases and J lost 9, with 10 bases in between. The CDR3 DNA reads as TGCGCCAGCAGCTTGGACGACCGCGGGCCCCAGCATTTT. It translates to CASSLDDRGPQHF.